This T cell receptor delta chain was captured in a study of DNA immune sequencing with unique molecular identifiers (dated by TCRdb to the early 2020s). With regard to the full study: gammadelta T cells were enriched from buffy coats using immunomagnetic cell separation, and their genomic DNA was sequenced. Fluorescence-activated cell sorting was used to enrich gammadelta T cells from PBMC of over eight healthy individuals. In the comparison of enriched versus non-enriched samples, approximately 110 ng of enriched gammadelta T-cell DNA and about 1 ug of non-enriched PBMC DNA were sequenced. An ultrasensitive DNA-based TRD repertoire sequencing method using PCR-introduced unique molecular identifiers was developed and validated in the study. The method was validated on synthetic reference molecules and on blood samples from healthy individuals. Healthy individuals were used as donors, and sorted peripheral blood gammadelta T cells were profiled from approximately 10 of these donors.

Trimming accounts for 2 bases at V and 0 bases at J, while the number of junction bases matched to no gene is 21. The CDR3 contains 22 residues, cysteine and phenylalanine counted. Only the CDR3 DNA is retained, 66 bases long and in frame from the first base. Via the germline V gene, CDR1 is TSWWSYY and CDR2 QGS. Library construction relied on multiplex PCR. A 32-plex assay amplified the genomic DNA, with primers for all 8 TRDV and 4 TRDJ genes spanning the CDR3. A 12-nucleotide UMI was added during two to three barcoding PCR cycles, followed by a second PCR with Illumina adapter primers. AMPure XP beads were used to purify the libraries, and library quality was checked on a Fragment Analyzer using the HS NGS Fragment kit. The sequencing was run with an Illumina MiniSeq mid-output kit, including around 20% PhiX, and 150 cycles of paired-end reads. In the authors' own workflow: MIGEC version 1.2.9 was used to process the reads, grouping reads by UMI and building error-corrected consensus sequences. Modified VDJtools version 1.2.1 scripts and the tcR R package were used for post-processing. TCRdb called clones from the public reads with CATT, and repeated DNA sequences were later combined into one row. The V and J calls were determined by TCRdb, not by the authors. The sample profile shows 1,500 to 2,000 delta-chain clones; approximately 13% of them were found once. Of the sample, 50% to 70% is held by the ten largest clones.

Overall study results and their limits: Healthy donors differed in TRD repertoire diversity, and several donors were highly oligoclonal, meaning the top 5 clonotypes made up more than half of productive molecules. The primer-based approach is unable to detect novel TRD sequences that the primers do not target. Among clonotypes in healthy donors, TRDV2 paired with TRDJ1 was identified as the most common TRD rearrangement.

This clone showed up just a few times. This clone's antigen is unknown. The input lacks base qualities; no much larger clone sits a single base away. The sample taken for sequencing was gamma-delta T cells enriched from blood buffy coat, or unenriched PBMCs (not recorded which). The clonotype was recovered from a human donor in good health. The V gene is TRDV1 and the J gene is TRDJ1; TRDD3 matches 10 bases in the middle. The J gene was not available in TCRdb and was assigned here by matching the DNA to germline segments. The nucleotide sequence reads TGTGCTCTTGGGGAAAGGGCCCCTAACTATCTAGTACTGGGGGATGACACCGATAAACTCATCTTT. Translated, this is CALGERAPNYLVLGDDTDKLIF.